Shown below are 14 T cell receptor beta chains from a single sample sequenced in a study of identical twins. TCRdb used MiXCR to reprocess the 5' RACE reads, holding one entry per CDR3 protein. Of some 500,000 distinct CDR3 sequences in the sample, less than 25% were seen once. These data also featured in a second study, about T cells expressing NK-cell markers.

The sample consisted of CD4+ T cells sorted from blood. These receptors were obtained from a woman aged 18-29 years in good health.

The J gene is TRBJ2-7, the V gene TRBV6-5, with D unclear. V lost 0 bases, J lost 2 bases, and 11 bases lay in between. The CDR3 runs to 15 residues. Germline V lookup: CDR1 MNHEY, CDR2 SVGAGI. CDR3 sequence: CASSYSMKGPYEQYF. CDR3 nucleotide sequence: TGTGCCAGCAGTTACTCGATGAAGGGTCCCTACGAGCAGTACTTC.

The chain couples TRBV20-1 to TRBJ2-5, with D perhaps given as TRBD1 or TRBD2 (5 bases each). The CDR3 length is 13 residues. V lost 6 bases and J 0 bases, leaving 11 bases between the germline ends. CDR1 is DFQATT and CDR2 is SNEGSKA in the germline V gene (reference sequence). The CDR3 DNA sequence: TGCAGTGCCCGGGACGCAAACCAAGAGACCCAGTACTTC. Residues: CSARDANQETQYF.

The sample holds one count of this clonotype. This chain links TRBV10-2 with TRBJ1-1; D is unresolved. Trimming removed 8 bases at V and 4 bases at J, with 8 bases between. Germline CDR1 is WSHSY and CDR2 is SAAADI. The CDR3 contains 11 residues. The CDR3 DNA follows: TGCGCCAGCTTGTGGGGCACTGAAGCTTTCTTT. Encoded protein: CASLWGTEAFF.

This chain links TRBV10-3 with TRBJ2-1, with D unresolved. The CDR3 totals 12 residues. V was pared by 2 bases and J by 5 bases, with 4 bases between. Germline V gene sequence: CDR1 ENHRY, CDR2 SYGVKD. DNA for the CDR3: TGTGCCATCAGTGAGGGTGACAATGAGCAGTTCTTC. Residues: CAISEGDNEQFF.

This clonotype was observed a handful of times. V gene TRBV7-9 combines with J gene TRBJ2-7; perhaps TRBD2 as D (6 bases). The CDR3 runs to 13 residues. Trimming removed 4 bases at V and 13 bases at J, with 20 bases between. CDR1 is SEHNR, CDR2 FQNEAQ, per germline (reference sequence). The CDR3 loop reads CASSSGPRGGLYF. CDR3 coding DNA: TGTGCCAGCAGCTCCGGCCCGCGGGGAGGTTTATACTTC.

This clonotype was seen a handful of times. The chain couples TRBV5-1 to TRBJ1-1; TRBD1 is a possible D gene (5 bases). This CDR3 has 15 amino acids. Between the trimmed V and J ends, which lost 2 bases and 1 base, there was a span of 12 bases. Germline loops: CDR1 SGHRS, CDR2 YFSETQ. CDR3 sequence (DNA): TGCGCCAGCAGCTTCGGGGGACCGCCGAACACTGAAGCTTTCTTT. Translating gives CASSFGGPPNTEAFF.

The V gene is TRBV6-2 or TRBV6-3, the J gene TRBJ2-3, with D possibly being TRBD1 or TRBD2 (5 bases each). Germline assignment: CDR1 MNHEY and CDR2 SVGEGT. Trimming cost V 8 bases and J 3 bases, with 12 bases left between them. There are 13 residues in the CDR3. CDR3 loop: CASCRDVTDTQYF. Written as DNA, the CDR3 is TGTGCCAGCTGCCGGGACGTTACAGATACGCAGTATTTT.

There are many counts of this clonotype. V is TRBV6-5 and J is TRBJ1-1, with D unresolved. Per the germline V gene, CDR1 is MNHEY and CDR2 is SVGAGI. V was shortened by 0 bases and J by 7 bases, with 6 bases between the two germline ends. The CDR3 is 12 residues long. The CDR3 DNA reads TGTGCCAGCAGTTACTCGGGTCGTGAAGCTTTCTTT. Residues: CASSYSGREAFF.

The rearrangement uses TRBV20-1 and TRBJ2-1; tentatively, D is TRBD1 (5 bases). The CDR3 runs to 14 residues. Germline CDR1 and CDR2: DFQATT and SNEGSKA (reference sequence). V dropped 7 bases and J dropped 4 bases, with 17 bases sitting between them. The CDR3 nucleotides read TGCAGTGTCACCTCAGGGTCCGGATACAATGAGCAGTTCTTC. It codes for CSVTSGSGYNEQFF.

This clonotype was observed many times. The V gene is TRBV5-1, the J gene TRBJ1-5; D may be TRBD1 (5 bases). Germline loops: CDR1 SGHRS, CDR2 YFSETQ. The germline V and J ends were trimmed by 0 bases and 5 bases, with 12 bases remaining between them. The CDR3 runs to 15 residues. The CDR3 sequence: CASSLVRAQDQPQHF. The CDR3 DNA is TGCGCCAGCAGCTTGGTCAGGGCGCAGGATCAGCCCCAGCATTTT.

This clonotype was counted a few times. The genes are TRBV20-1 and TRBJ2-1, with a weak D call TRBD2 (7 bases). Trimming shortened V by 0 bases and J by 3 bases, and 15 bases separated the two germline ends. The CDR3 is made up of 16 amino acids. Germline-derived CDR1 and CDR2 are DFQATT and SNEGSKA (reference sequence). The CDR3 protein is CSARDLAGAHYNEQFF. CDR3 sequence (DNA): TGCAGTGCTAGAGATCTGGCGGGGGCCCACTACAATGAGCAGTTCTTC.

The chain links TRBV20-1 to TRBJ2-1; 13 bases agree with TRBD2. This CDR3 has 16 residues. With 3 bases clipped from V and 7 bases from J, the junction kept 9 bases outside the gene matches. The germline gives CDR1 DFQATT, CDR2 SNEGSKA (reference sequence). CDR3 bases: TGCAGTGCTAGCCGGACTAGCGGGGGCCTGGGAAATGAGCAGTTCTTC. Translating it yields CSASRTSGGLGNEQFF.

The genes are TRBV5-6 and TRBJ2-1, with 8 positions matching TRBD2. The CDR3 loop spans 14 amino acids. V lost 4 bases and J lost 8; bases outside the gene matches: 8. CDR1 and CDR2 from the germline V gene are SGHDT and YYEEEE. The CDR3 spells CASSAGTRSYEQFF. Here the CDR3 DNA reads TGTGCCAGCAGCGCCGGGACTAGGTCCTATGAGCAGTTCTTC.

The chain links TRBV20-1 to TRBJ1-6, with TRBD1 matching over 7 bases. CDR3 size: 16 residues. J was trimmed by 2 bases and V by 6 bases; bases with no gene match: 10. The germline CDR1 and CDR2 sequences are DFQATT and SNEGSKA (reference sequence). CDR3 region: CSARRGRSTYNSPLHF. Written as DNA, the CDR3 is TGCAGTGCACGTAGGGGGCGGTCGACCTATAATTCACCCCTCCACTTT.